The clone carrying this T cell receptor (beta chain) has just a few counts. Antigen: not known. Germline CDR1 MNHEY, CDR2 SVGEGT. CDR3 size: 15 residues. Trimming stripped 2 bases from V and 3 bases from J, with 14 bases between. The data were obtained in a study of identical twins. Study-level findings and limits: The more abundant beta clonotypes in cord blood had fewer insertions, and memory repertoires did not show this.

A single record per CDR3 protein comes from TCRdb applying MiXCR to the 5' RACE reads. The sample lists around 1.7 million distinct CDR3 sequences; about 31% were seen once. The chain combines TRBV6-2 or TRBV6-3 with TRBJ2-7; D is perhaps TRBD1 (7 bases). The sequence was obtained from a newborn girl in good health. Material: cord blood. The CDR3 sequence is CASSYPIRGVYEQYF. The CDR3 DNA is TGTGCCAGCAGTTACCCCATCAGGGGGGTCTACGAGCAGTACTTC.